Included here is one T cell receptor (beta chain) sequence, with context. Its antigen remains unidentified. V lost 4 bases and J lost 2, with 13 bases in between. This CDR3 spans 15 amino acids. The germline CDR1 and CDR2 sequences are SGHNT and YYREEE (reference sequence). The entry originates in a study of Tregs in tolerant kidney transplant recipients. Study-level findings and limits: The most relevant donor-specific Treg TCRbeta repertoire apparently came from expansion with activated donor B cells. Findings come from small patient numbers and require larger validation. Biological reproducibility was not directly addressed, but technical replication error appeared minimal.

Thawed PBMCs were FACS-sorted into unstimulated CD4+CD25+CD127- regulatory T cells, CD4+CD25- non-regulatory cells, CD4 and CD8 cells. Libraries were prepared by immunoSEQ multiplex PCR; TCRdb keeps only in-frame clonotypes and omits some of them. The sample contains about 94,000 clones, 93% of which appear only once. This TCR was sampled from a human donor who received a combined kidney and bone marrow transplant. This material consisted of CD4+ T cells from blood, taken before the transplant. The chain couples TRBV5-4 to TRBJ2-1; D might be TRBD1 (6 bases). CDR3 in amino acids: CASSPRTVTYNEQFF. The CDR3 nucleotides are TGTGCCAGCAGCCCTAGGACAGTTACCTACAATGAGCAGTTCTTC.